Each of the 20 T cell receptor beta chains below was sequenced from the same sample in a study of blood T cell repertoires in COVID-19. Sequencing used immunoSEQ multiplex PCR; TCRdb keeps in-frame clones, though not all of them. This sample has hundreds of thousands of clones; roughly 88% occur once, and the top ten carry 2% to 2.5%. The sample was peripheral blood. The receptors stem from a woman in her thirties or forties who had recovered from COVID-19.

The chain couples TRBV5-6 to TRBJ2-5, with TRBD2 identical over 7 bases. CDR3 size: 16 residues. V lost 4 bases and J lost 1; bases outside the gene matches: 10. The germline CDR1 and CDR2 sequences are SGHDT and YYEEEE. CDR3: CASSRNWASGQETQYF. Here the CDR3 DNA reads TGTGCCAGCAGCCGAAATTGGGCTAGCGGCCAAGAGACCCAGTACTTC.

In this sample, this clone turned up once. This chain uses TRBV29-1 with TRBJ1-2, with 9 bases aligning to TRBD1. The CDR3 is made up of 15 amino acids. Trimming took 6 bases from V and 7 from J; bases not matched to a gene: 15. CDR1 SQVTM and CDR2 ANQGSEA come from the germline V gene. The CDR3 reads CSVLGGGYRGLGYTF. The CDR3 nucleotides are TGCAGCGTCCTGGGCGGGGGTTACAGGGGGCTTGGCTACACCTTC.

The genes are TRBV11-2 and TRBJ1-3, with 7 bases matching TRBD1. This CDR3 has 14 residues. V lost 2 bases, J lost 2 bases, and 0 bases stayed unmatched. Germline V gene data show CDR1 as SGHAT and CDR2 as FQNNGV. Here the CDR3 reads CASSLTGAGNTIYF. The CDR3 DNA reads TGTGCCAGCAGCTTAACAGGGGCTGGAAACACCATATATTTT.

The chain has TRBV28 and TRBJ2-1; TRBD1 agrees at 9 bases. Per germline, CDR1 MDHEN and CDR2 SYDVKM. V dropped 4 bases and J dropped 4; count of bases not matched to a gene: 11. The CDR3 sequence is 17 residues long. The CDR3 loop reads CASSSSLRDREYNEQFF. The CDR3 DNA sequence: TGTGCCAGCAGTTCGTCCCTCCGGGACAGGGAATACAATGAGCAGTTCTTC.

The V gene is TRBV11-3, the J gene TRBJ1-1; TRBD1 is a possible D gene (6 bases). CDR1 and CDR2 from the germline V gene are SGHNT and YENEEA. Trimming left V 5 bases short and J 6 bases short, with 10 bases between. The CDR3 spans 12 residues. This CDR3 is CASSVQGSEAFF. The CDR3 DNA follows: TGTGCCAGCAGCGTACAGGGATCTGAAGCTTTCTTT.

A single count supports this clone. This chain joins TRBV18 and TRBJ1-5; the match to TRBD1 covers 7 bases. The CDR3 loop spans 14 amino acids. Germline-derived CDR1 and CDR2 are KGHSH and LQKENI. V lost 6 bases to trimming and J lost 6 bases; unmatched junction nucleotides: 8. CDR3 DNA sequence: TGTGCCAGCTCTAATACAGGGGATGGTCAGCCCCAGCATTTT. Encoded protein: CASSNTGDGQPQHF. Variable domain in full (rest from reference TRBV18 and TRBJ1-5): NAGVMQNPRHLVRRRGQEARLRCSPMKGHSHVYWYRQLPEEGLKFMVYLQKENIIDESGMPKERFSAEFPKEGPSILRIQQVVRGDSAAYFCASSNTGDGQPQHFGDGTRLSIL.

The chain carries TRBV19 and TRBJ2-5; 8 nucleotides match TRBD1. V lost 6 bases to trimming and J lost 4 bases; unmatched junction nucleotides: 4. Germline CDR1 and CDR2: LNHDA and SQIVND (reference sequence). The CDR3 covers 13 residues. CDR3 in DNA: TGTGCCAGTAGCCAACAGGGGGTAGAGACCCAGTACTTC. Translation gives CASSQQGVETQYF.

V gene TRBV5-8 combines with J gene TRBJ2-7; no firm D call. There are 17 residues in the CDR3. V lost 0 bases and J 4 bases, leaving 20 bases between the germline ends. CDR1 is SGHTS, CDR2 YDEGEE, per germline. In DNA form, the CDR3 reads TGTGCCAGCAGCTTGGAGGTCCTTCCAAACAGTATGTACGAGCAGTACTTC. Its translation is CASSLEVLPNSMYEQYF.

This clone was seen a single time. This CDR3 is CASSLTGPNYGYTF. DNA of the CDR3: TGTGCCAGCAGCTTGACAGGGCCTAACTATGGCTACACCTTC. V gene TRBV7-2 combines with J gene TRBJ1-2, with TRBD1 matching over 7 bases. Trimming removed 3 bases from V and 0 bases from J; junction bases left unmatched: 1. The CDR3 covers 14 residues. Germline V gene data show CDR1 as SGHTA and CDR2 as FQGNSA.

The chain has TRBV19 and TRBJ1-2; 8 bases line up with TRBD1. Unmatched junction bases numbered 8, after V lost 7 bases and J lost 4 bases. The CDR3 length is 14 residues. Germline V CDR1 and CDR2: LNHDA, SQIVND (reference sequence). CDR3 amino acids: CASTNLGTGYGYTF. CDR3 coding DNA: TGTGCCAGTACCAACCTCGGGACAGGCTATGGCTACACCTTC. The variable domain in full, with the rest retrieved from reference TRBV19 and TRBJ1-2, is DGGITQSPKYLFRKEGQNVTLSCEQNLNHDAMYWYRQDPGQGLRLIYYSQIVNDFQKGDIAEGYSVSREKKESFPLTVTSAQKNPTAFYLCASTNLGTGYGYTFGSGTRLTVV.

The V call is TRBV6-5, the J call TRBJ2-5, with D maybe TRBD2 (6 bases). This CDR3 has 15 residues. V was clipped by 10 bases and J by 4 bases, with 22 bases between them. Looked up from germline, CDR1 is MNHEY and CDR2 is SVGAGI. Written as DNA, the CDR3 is TGTGCCACCCTAGGGTTGGGGGGATGGGGAGAGACCCAGTACTTC. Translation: CATLGLGGWGETQYF.

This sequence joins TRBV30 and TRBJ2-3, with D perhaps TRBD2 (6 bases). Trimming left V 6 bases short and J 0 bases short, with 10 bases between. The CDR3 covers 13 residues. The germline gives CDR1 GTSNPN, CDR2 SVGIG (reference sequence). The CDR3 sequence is CACGTRSTDTQYF. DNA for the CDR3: TGTGCCTGCGGGACTCGTAGCACAGATACGCAGTATTTT. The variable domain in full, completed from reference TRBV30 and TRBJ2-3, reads SQTIHQWPATLVQPVGSPLSLECTVEGTSNPNLYWYRQAAGRGLQLLFYSVGIGQISSEVPQNLSASRPQDRQFILSSKKLLLSDSGFYLCACGTRSTDTQYFGPGTRLTVL.

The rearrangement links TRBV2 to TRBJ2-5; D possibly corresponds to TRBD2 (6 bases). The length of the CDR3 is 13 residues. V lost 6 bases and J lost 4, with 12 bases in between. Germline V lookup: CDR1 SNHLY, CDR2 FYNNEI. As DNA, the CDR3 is TGTGCCAGCAGCGGGGACTGGGTAGAGACCCAGTACTTC. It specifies CASSGDWVETQYF.

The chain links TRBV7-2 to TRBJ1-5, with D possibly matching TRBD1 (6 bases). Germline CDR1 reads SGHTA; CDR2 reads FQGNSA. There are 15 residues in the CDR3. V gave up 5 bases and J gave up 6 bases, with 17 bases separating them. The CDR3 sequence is CASSESTGSSQPQHF. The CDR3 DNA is TGTGCCAGCAGCGAGTCCACAGGGAGTAGTCAGCCCCAGCATTTT. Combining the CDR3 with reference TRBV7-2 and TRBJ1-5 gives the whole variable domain GAGVSQSPSNKVTEKGKDVELRCDPISGHTALYWYRQSLGQGLEFLIYFQGNSAPDKSGLPSDRFSAERTGGSVSTLTIQRTQQEDSAVYLCASSESTGSSQPQHFGDGTRLSIL.

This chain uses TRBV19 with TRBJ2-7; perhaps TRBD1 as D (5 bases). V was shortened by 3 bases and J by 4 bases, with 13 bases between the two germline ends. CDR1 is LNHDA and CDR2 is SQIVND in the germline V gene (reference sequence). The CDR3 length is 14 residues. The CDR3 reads CASSITSRQYEQYF. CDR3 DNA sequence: TGTGCCAGTAGTATCACCTCCCGACAGTACGAGCAGTACTTC.

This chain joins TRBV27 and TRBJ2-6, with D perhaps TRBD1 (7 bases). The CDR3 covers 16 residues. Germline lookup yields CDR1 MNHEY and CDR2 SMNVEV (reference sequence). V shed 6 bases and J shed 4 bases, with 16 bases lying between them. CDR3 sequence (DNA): TGTGCCAGCAGGTCACTCAGGGGGGACGGGGCCAACGTCCTGACTTTC. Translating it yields CASRSLRGDGANVLTF. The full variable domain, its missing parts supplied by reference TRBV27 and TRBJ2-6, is EAQVTQNPRYLITVTGKKLTVTCSQNMNHEYMSWYRQDPGLGLRQIYYSMNVEVTDKGDVPEGYKVSRKEKRNFPLILESPSPNQTSLYFCASRSLRGDGANVLTFGAGSRLTVL.

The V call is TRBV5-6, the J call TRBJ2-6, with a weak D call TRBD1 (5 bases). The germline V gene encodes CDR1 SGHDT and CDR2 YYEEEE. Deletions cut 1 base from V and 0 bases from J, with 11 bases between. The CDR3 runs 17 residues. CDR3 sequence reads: CASSLLGRSSGANVLTF. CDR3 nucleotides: TGTGCCAGCAGCTTGTTGGGGCGAAGCTCTGGGGCCAACGTCCTGACTTTC.

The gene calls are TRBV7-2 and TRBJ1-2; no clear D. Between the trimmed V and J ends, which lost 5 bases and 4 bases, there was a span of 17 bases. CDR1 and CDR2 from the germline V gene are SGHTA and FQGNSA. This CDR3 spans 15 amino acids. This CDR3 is CASSPTWAGSYGYTF. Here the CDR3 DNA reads TGTGCCAGCAGCCCTACTTGGGCGGGGAGCTATGGCTACACCTTC.

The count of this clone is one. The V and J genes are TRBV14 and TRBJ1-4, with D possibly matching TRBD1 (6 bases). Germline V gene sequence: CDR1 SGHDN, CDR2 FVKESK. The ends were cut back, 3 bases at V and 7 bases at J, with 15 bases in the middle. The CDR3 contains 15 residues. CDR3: CASSHHREGGEKLFF. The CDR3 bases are TGTGCCAGCAGCCATCACAGGGAAGGTGGTGAAAAACTGTTTTTT. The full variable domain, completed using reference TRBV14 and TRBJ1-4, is EAGVTQFPSHSVIEKGQTVTLRCDPISGHDNLYWYRRVMGKEIKFLLHFVKESKQDESGMPNNRFLAERTGGTYSTLKVQPAELEDSGVYFCASSHHREGGEKLFFGSGTQLSVL.

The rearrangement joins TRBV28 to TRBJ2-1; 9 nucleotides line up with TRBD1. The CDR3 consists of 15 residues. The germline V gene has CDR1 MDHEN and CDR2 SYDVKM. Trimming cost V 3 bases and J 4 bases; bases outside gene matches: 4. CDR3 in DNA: TGTGCCAGCAGTTTCCGGGACAGGGCGTACAATGAGCAGTTCTTC. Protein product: CASSFRDRAYNEQFF. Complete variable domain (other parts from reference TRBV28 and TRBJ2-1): DVKVTQSSRYLVKRTGEKVFLECVQDMDHENMFWYRQDPGLGLRLIYFSYDVKMKEKGDIPEGYSVSREKKERFSLILESASTNQTSMYLCASSFRDRAYNEQFFGPGTRLTVL.